This TCR beta chain was captured by sequencing in a study of shared clonotypes between healthy human individuals. It was approximately 0.2 ug DNA, about 30,000 T cell genomes, that sorted-subset replicate PCRs used. Repertoires were generated with immunoSEQ multiplex PCR, while TCRdb's copy carries only in-frame clones and drops some. The repertoire has more than 2 million clones, over 85% of them found once; the top ten carry roughly 0.13%. Study-level results: It was expected that sequencing depth would affect clonotype sharing among donors. Collection of samples was limited to blood; tissue repertoires likely differ.

The V gene's germline CDR1 is SGHTA and CDR2 FQGNSA. This CDR3 has 15 amino acids. V was shortened by 4 bases and J by 1 base, with 10 bases between the two germline ends. The table lists this clone with a count of one. Antigen specificity is unknown. The clonotype comes from a man aged 18 to 29 in good health. The V and J genes are TRBV7-2 and TRBJ2-2; tentatively, D is TRBD2 (5 bases). The sample comprised naive CD4+ T cells sorted from blood. As for subset: CD45RA+ positively selected. The CDR3 protein is CASSSPGKNTGELFF. DNA for the CDR3: TGTGCCAGCAGCTCACCCGGGAAGAACACCGGGGAGCTGTTTTTT.